The rows below give T cell receptor beta chains drawn from one sample of a study of T cells after posttransplantation cyclophosphamide. The method was immunoSEQ multiplex PCR; TCRdb's version includes in-frame clones alone and lacks a portion of them. The top ten hold more than 3% of the sample, which has about 12,000 clones, 80% to 85% seen once. This material consisted of PBMCs, taken 350 to 400 days after allogeneic stem cell transplant with calcineurin inhibitor and methotrexate. Receptors originate from a male patient in his thirties who received an allogeneic stem cell transplant from an unrelated donor, was CMV-positive, and had acute GVHD only. Certain T cells may be donor cells from the graft. The CDR3 runs from the conserved cysteine through the conserved F or W. D genes are given only for firm matches. Size tells how often a clone was seen (once, few, many) or the class of an expanded clone, and some rows leave it out.

cdr3_length,d_call,v_call,clone_size,j_call,cdr3_nt,cdr3_aa
15,TRBD1,TRBV30,NA,TRBJ1-2,TGTGCCTGGAGTAAAGGAGGGGGCGAAGGCTATGGCTACACCTTC,CAWSKGGGEGYGYTF
15,NA,TRBV5-4,once,TRBJ2-7,TGTGCCAGCAGCCTTGGACTAGGGGGATTCTACGAGCAGTACTTC,CASSLGLGGFYEQYF
13,TRBD1,TRBV6-5,NA,TRBJ1-1,TGTGCCAGCACCAATACAGGGGGCACTGAAGCTTTCTTT,CASTNTGGTEAFF
13,NA,TRBV7-8,NA,TRBJ2-3,TGTGCCAGCAGCGGACAATCCACAGATACGCAGTATTTT,CASSGQSTDTQYF
16,NA,TRBV5-1,NA,TRBJ2-7,TGCGCCAGCAGCTGGACCTTGACAGGTTCTTTCGACGAGCAGTACTTC,CASSWTLTGSFDEQYF
19,TRBD2,TRBV5-1,NA,TRBJ2-1,TGCGCCAGCAGCTCCGGACTAGCGGGTTCTCCTATCTCCTACAATGAGCAGTTCTTC,CASSSGLAGSPISYNEQFF
16,TRBD2,TRBV5-1,NA,TRBJ2-5,TGCGCCAGCAGCTCCCGTCAGGGACTAGCGGAAGAGACCCAGTACTTC,CASSSRQGLAEETQYF
13,NA,TRBV30,NA,TRBJ2-7,TGTGCCTGGAGCGACTTCTTGGGGAGCGAGCAGTACTTC,CAWSDFLGSEQYF
14,NA,TRBV29-1,NA,TRBJ2-2,TGCAGCGTTGATCGGGGGATAGGCACCGGGGAGCTGTTTTTT,CSVDRGIGTGELFF
17,TRBD2,TRBV9,NA,TRBJ2-3,TGTGCCAGCAGCTCTCTAGATGTAGCGGGGGGCACAGATACGCAGTATTTT,CASSSLDVAGGTDTQYF
13,NA,TRBV6-1,NA,TRBJ2-2,TGTGCCAGCACCCTGGGAGTTACCGGGGAGCTGTTTTTT,CASTLGVTGELFF